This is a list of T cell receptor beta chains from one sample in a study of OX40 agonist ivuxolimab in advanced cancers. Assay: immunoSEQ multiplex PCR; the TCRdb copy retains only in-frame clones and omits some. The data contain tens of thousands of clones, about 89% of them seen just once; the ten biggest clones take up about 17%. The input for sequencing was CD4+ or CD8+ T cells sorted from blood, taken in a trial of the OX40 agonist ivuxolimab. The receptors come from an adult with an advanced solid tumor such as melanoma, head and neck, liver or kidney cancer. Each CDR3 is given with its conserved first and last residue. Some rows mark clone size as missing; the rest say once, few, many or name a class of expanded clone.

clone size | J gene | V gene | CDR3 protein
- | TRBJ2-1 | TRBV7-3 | CASSLTAGGRSSYNEQFF
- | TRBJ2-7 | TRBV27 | CASSLQQSYEQYF
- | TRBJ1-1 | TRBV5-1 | CASSFEGGTEAFF
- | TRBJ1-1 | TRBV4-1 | CASSHIGGQGDTEAFF
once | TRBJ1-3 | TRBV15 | CATSPNPGYSGNTIYF
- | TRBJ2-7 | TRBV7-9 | CASSSGTADYEQYF
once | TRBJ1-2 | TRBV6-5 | CASSNRASGRYTF
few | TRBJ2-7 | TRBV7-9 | CASSPRTGDTYEQYF
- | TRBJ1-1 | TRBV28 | CASSFDTEAFF
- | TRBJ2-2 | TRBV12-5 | CASTGTPNTGELFF
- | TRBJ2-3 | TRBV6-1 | CASRGLAGITDTQYF
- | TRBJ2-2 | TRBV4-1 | CASSQDSGGELFF
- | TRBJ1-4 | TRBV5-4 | CASSPRDTNNEKLFF
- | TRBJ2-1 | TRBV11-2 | CASSLEAGGQDEQFF
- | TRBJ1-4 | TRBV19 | CASSPRTANREKLFF
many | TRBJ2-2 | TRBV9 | CASSVEGGEGTGELFF
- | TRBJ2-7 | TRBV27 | CASSSSGTEIIYEQYF
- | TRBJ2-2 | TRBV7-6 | CASSDRDTNTGELFF
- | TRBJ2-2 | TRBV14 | CASSQDADPRELFF
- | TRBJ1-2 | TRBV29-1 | CSVDAGRENIYGYTF
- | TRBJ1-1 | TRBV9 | CASSVGGTRNEAFF
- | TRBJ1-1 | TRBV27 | CASSPWTGVNTEAFF
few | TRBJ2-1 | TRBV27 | CASSLSRQGPNEQFF
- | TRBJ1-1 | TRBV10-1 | CASSDPTGRSTEAFF
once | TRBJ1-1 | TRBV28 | CASSLDRSAEF
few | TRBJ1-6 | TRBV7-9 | CASSLSGQGNSPLHF
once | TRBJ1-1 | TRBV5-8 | CASSSVPGGTEAFF
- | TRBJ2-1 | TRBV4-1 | CASSPLTYNEQFF
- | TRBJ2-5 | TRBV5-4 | CASSPRPDGETQYF
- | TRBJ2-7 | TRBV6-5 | CASSYGGTYEQYF
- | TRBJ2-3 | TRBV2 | CASRQSADTQYF
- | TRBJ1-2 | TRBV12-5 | CASGLGQPGTDGYTF
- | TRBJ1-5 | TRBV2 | CASSGRTPGRPQHF
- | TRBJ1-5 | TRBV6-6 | CASSYGTGGYQPQHF
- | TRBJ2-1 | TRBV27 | CASSLSGGAYNEQFF
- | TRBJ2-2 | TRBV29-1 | CSAYLTGELFF
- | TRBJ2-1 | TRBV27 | CASSLRGHNEQFF
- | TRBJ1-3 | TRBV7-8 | CASSPTTGNTIYF
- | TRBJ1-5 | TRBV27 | CASSLGTGGSNQPQHF
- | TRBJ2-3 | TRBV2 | CASSEAGTSGSWGTDTQYF
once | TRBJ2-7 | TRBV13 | CASRAQGSYEQYF
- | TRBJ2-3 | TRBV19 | CASSMSAGGYTDTQYF
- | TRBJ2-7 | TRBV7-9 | CASSLTGADYEQYF
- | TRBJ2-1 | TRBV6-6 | CASSAGGQGGNNEQFF
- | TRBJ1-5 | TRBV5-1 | CASSLEGVDNQPQHF
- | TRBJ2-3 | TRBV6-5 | CASSYSGTDTQYF